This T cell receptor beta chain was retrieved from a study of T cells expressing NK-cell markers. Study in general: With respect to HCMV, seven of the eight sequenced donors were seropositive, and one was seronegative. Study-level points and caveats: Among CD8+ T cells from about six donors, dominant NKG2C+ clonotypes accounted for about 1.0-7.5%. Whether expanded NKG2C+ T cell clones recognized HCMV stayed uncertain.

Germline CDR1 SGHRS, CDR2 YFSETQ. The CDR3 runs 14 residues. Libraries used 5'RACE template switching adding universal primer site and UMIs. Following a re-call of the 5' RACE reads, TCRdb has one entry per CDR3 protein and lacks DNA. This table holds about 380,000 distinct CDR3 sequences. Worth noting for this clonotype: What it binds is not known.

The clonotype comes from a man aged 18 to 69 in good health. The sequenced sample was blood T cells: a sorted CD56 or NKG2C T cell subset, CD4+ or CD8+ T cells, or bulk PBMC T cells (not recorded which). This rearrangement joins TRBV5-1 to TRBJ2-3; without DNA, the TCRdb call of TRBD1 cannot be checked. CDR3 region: CASSKGAGGDTQYF.